Presented here are 26 T cell receptor beta chains from one specimen sequenced in a study of metastatic and nonmetastatic thyroid tumors. Patients had received no treatment of any kind before thyroid surgery. TCRdb re-called the PCR reads via MiXCR. The data show around 50,000 clones, 25% to 30% seen once. Sequencing was carried out using blood. These receptors originate from a female donor with papillary thyroid cancer or a benign thyroid nodule (not recorded which). Some clones in this sample may be carry-over from other donors' samples.

This chain links TRBV4-2 with TRBJ2-7, with D perhaps being TRBD1 or TRBD2 (5 bases each). The germline V gene encodes CDR1 LGHNA and CDR2 YNFKEQ. V dropped 5 bases and J dropped 0 bases, with 20 bases sitting between them. The CDR3 runs to 17 residues. The CDR3 sequence: CASSKGSGTPSSYEQYF. Here the CDR3 DNA reads TGTGCCAGCAGCAAGGGCTCCGGGACGCCCAGCTCCTACGAGCAGTACTTC.

The chain carries TRBV27 and TRBJ2-7; TRBD2 is a possible D gene (6 bases). Germline V CDR1 and CDR2: MNHEY, SMNVEV (reference sequence). V shed 8 bases and J shed 0 bases, with 20 bases lying between them. This CDR3 contains 16 residues. As DNA, the CDR3 is TGTGCCAGCGCCCTACGGGTAGCGGAATTCTCCTACGAGCAGTACTTC. This sequence encodes CASALRVAEFSYEQYF.

This clone was counted only a few times. Sequence at one end of the junction differs from germline and may be a read error. The chain combines TRBV28 with TRBJ2-7; 9 nucleotides agree with TRBD1. Germline-derived CDR1 and CDR2 are MDHEN and SYDVKM. The length of the CDR3 is 14 residues. DNA for the CDR3: TGTGCCAGCAGTAGTACTCTTTCGGGAGGACAGGGGAACTTC. This gives the protein CASSSTLSGGQGNF.

In DNA, the CDR3 is TGTGCCACCTGGGACCAAAATAATTCACCCCTCCACTTT. Amino acid sequence: CATWDQNNSPLHF. The rearrangement links TRBV6-1 to TRBJ1-6, with D tentatively TRBD1 (5 bases). The CDR3 spans 13 residues. Trimming left V 10 bases short and J 5 bases short, with 12 bases between. CDR1 is MNHNS and CDR2 is SASEGT in the germline V gene.

This clone turned up a few times. This chain connects TRBV6-2 or TRBV6-3 to TRBJ1-6; D is ambiguous. V was cut by 2 bases and J by 9 bases, with 8 bases left in between. In germline, CDR1 is MNHEY, CDR2 SVGEGT. The CDR3 has 13 residues. CDR3 sequence (DNA): TGTGCCAGCAGTTACCGGACTCTTTCACCCCTCCACTTT. As protein: CASSYRTLSPLHF.

Concerning this clone: This same CDR3 is encoded by further DNA sequences in the sample. Written as DNA, the CDR3 is TGTGCCAGCAGTTTATCAGGGCAGGTTCCTAACTATGGCTACACCTTC. Residues: CASSLSGQVPNYGYTF. The chain is built from TRBV27 and TRBJ1-2; D gene ambiguous. Germline CDR1 is MNHEY and CDR2 is SMNVEV (reference sequence). The V gene lost 0 bases and the J gene lost 0 bases, with 11 bases spanning the gap. The CDR3 consists of 16 residues.

V gene TRBV6-1 combines with J gene TRBJ2-7; D possibly corresponds to TRBD2 (6 bases). The CDR3 loop spans 13 amino acids. V dropped 3 bases and J dropped 3 bases, with 9 bases sitting between them. CDR1 is MNHNS, CDR2 SASEGT, per germline. The CDR3 reads CASSDGGFYEQYF. As DNA, the CDR3 is TGTGCCAGCAGTGATGGGGGGTTCTACGAGCAGTACTTC.

The table lists this clone with many counts. V gene TRBV20-1 combines with J gene TRBJ2-7; no definite D call. CDR1 and CDR2 from the germline V gene are DFQATT and SNEGSKA (reference sequence). This CDR3 is built from 13 residues. V lost 6 bases and J lost 5, with 17 bases in between. The CDR3 bases are TGCAGTGCCCAGTCCTCCTTCGGCGACGAGCAGTACTTC. Protein: CSAQSSFGDEQYF.

The V and J genes are TRBV6-1 and TRBJ2-7; 14 bases map to TRBD2. Per germline, CDR1 MNHNS and CDR2 SASEGT. The CDR3 length is 14 residues. Trimming took 6 bases from V and 5 from J; bases not matched to a gene: 3. Here the CDR3 reads CASSPGLAGDEQYF. The CDR3 DNA reads as TGTGCCAGCAGCCCGGGACTAGCGGGAGACGAGCAGTACTTC.

At least ten counts were recorded for this clone. The rearrangement joins TRBV9 to TRBJ2-2; D unresolved. V was pared by 0 bases and J by 0 bases, with 12 bases between. The CDR3 runs 17 residues. The germline V gene has CDR1 SGDLS and CDR2 YYNGEE. The CDR3 region is CASSVEGYGPNTGELFF. CDR3 nucleotide sequence: TGTGCCAGCAGCGTAGAGGGTTACGGCCCGAACACCGGGGAGCTGTTTTTT.

The chain uses TRBV5-1 and TRBJ2-3, with TRBD2 identical over 9 bases. Germline-derived CDR1 and CDR2 are SGHRS and YFSETQ. There are 16 residues in the CDR3. The V gene end was trimmed by 5 bases and the J gene end by 0 bases; junction bases not matched to a gene: 7. CDR3 nucleotides: TGCGCCAGCAGTGGTAGCGGGGGCCCTAGCACAGATACGCAGTATTTT. Amino acids: CASSGSGGPSTDTQYF. The whole variable domain, filled in from reference TRBV5-1 and TRBJ2-3, reads KAGVTQTPRYLIKTRGQQVTLSCSPISGHRSVSWYQQTPGQGLQFLFEYFSETQRNKGNFPGRFSGRQFSNSRSEMNVSTLELGDSALYLCASSGSGGPSTDTQYFGPGTRLTVL.

The gene calls are TRBV7-2 and TRBJ2-5, with D maybe TRBD1 (5 bases). The ends were cut back, 5 bases at V and 4 bases at J, with 14 bases in the middle. Germline lookup yields CDR1 SGHTA and CDR2 FQGNSA. This CDR3 comprises 14 residues. CDR3 DNA sequence: TGTGCCAGCAGCAACACGGGCAGGGCAGAGACCCAGTACTTC. It specifies CASSNTGRAETQYF. Filled out from reference TRBV7-2 and TRBJ2-5, the complete variable domain reads GAGVSQSPSNKVTEKGKDVELRCDPISGHTALYWYRQSLGQGLEFLIYFQGNSAPDKSGLPSDRFSAERTGGSVSTLTIQRTQQEDSAVYLCASSNTGRAETQYFGPGTRLLVL.

This clone was counted a single time. The CDR3 nucleotides are TGTGCCAGCAGCTTAGACATGGGGACCCGCGGGGAGCAGTACTTC. Its translation: CASSLDMGTRGEQYF. The chain employs TRBV7-2 and TRBJ2-7; either TRBD1 or TRBD2 may fit D (5 bases each). V was pared by 1 base and J by 7 bases, with 17 bases between. The CDR3 runs to 15 residues. Germline-derived CDR1 and CDR2 are SGHTA and FQGNSA.

This chain uses TRBV28 with TRBJ1-5, with 9 bases matching TRBD1. The CDR3 is 14 amino acids. CDR1 MDHEN and CDR2 SYDVKM come from the germline V gene. The V and J ends lost 4 bases and 6 bases, in that order; junction bases with no gene match: 4. CDR3 sequence (DNA): TGTGCCAGCAGTTCGGGACAGGGTGTTCAGCCCCAGCATTTT. It specifies CASSSGQGVQPQHF.

This chain uses TRBV27 with TRBJ2-7, with TRBD2 identical over 7 bases. V lost 6 bases, J lost 3 bases, and 8 bases stayed unmatched. Germline V CDR1 and CDR2: MNHEY, SMNVEV (reference sequence). The CDR3 sequence is 14 residues long. CDR3 DNA: TGTGCCAGCAGCCGAGCCAGCGGGGTCTACGAGCAGTACTTC. As protein: CASSRASGVYEQYF.

This clone has just one count. The chain joins TRBV3-1 to TRBJ2-7; D may be TRBD1 (7 bases). V was pared by 3 bases and J by 6 bases, with 12 bases between. The V gene's germline CDR1 is LGHDT and CDR2 YNNKEL (reference sequence). The CDR3 contains 13 residues. The CDR3 loop reads CASSQTQGGEQYF. The CDR3 nucleotides read TGTGCCAGCAGCCAGACGCAGGGGGGCGAGCAGTACTTC.

CDR3 coding DNA: TGTGCCAGCAGCCAAGGGGCTTCGACAGAGCTCTATGGCTACACCTTC. This translates into CASSQGASTELYGYTF. The J gene is TRBJ1-2, the V gene TRBV4-2; possible D gene TRBD1, 5 bases. V shed 1 base and J shed 4 bases, with 16 bases lying between them. This CDR3 has 16 residues. Germline V gene data show CDR1 as LGHNA and CDR2 as YNFKEQ.

This clone has more than one count but fewer than ten. The chain recombines TRBV10-2 with TRBJ1-6; TRBD1 matches at 9 bases. J was trimmed by 10 bases and V by 7 bases; bases with no gene match: 8. The CDR3 has 14 residues. CDR1 is WSHSY and CDR2 is SAAADI in the germline V gene. This CDR3 is CASKLGQGGSPLHF. CDR3 coding DNA: TGCGCCAGCAAGTTGGGACAGGGAGGGTCACCCCTCCACTTT.

This clone was counted once. This rearrangement joins TRBV11-2 to TRBJ2-3, with TRBD2 matching 13 bases. V gave up 5 bases and J gave up 5 bases; unmatched junction bases: 7. The CDR3 runs 16 residues. The germline CDR1 and CDR2 sequences are SGHAT and FQNNGV. The CDR3 here is CASSPLAGGPGDTQYF. As DNA, the CDR3 is TGTGCCAGCAGCCCACTAGCGGGAGGGCCCGGAGATACGCAGTATTTT. Combining the CDR3 with reference TRBV11-2 and TRBJ2-3 gives the whole variable domain EAGVAQSPRYKIIEKRQSVAFWCNPISGHATLYWYQQILGQGPKLLIQFQNNGVVDDSQLPKDRFSAERLKGVDSTLKIQPAKLEDSAVYLCASSPLAGGPGDTQYFGPGTRLTVL.

J is TRBJ2-5 and V is TRBV6-5, with TRBD2 matching 7 bases. Per germline, CDR1 MNHEY and CDR2 SVGAGI. The CDR3 contains 16 residues. V trimming: 2 bases; J trimming: 3 bases; junction bases outside the gene matches: 9. The CDR3 region has the DNA TGTGCCAGCAGTTACCCTTCGGGGGAGGGAGAAGAGACCCAGTACTTC. This encodes CASSYPSGEGEETQYF.

The chain carries TRBV28 and TRBJ2-7; TRBD1 matches at 7 bases. Trimming removed 4 bases from V and 0 bases from J; junction bases left unmatched: 6. Per germline, CDR1 MDHEN and CDR2 SYDVKM. The CDR3 spans 15 residues. CDR3 bases: TGTGCCAGCAGTTCGGGGCAGGGGGACTCCTACGAGCAGTACTTC. Residues: CASSSGQGDSYEQYF.

This clone was seen a handful of times. This chain joins TRBV6-6 and TRBJ1-6; no clear D. The V gene lost 3 bases and the J gene lost 6 bases, with 6 bases spanning the gap. The CDR3 runs to 13 residues. Germline CDR1 and CDR2: MNHNY and SVGAGI (reference sequence). CDR3 region: CASSYTGNSPLHF. Here the CDR3 DNA reads TGTGCCAGCAGTTATACCGGTAATTCACCCCTCCACTTT.

The chain couples TRBV11-1 to TRBJ2-7; perhaps TRBD2 as D (6 bases). The V and J ends lost 5 bases and 3 bases respectively, with 20 bases between them. CDR1 and CDR2 from the germline V gene are SGHAT and FQDESV (reference sequence). The CDR3 loop spans 16 amino acids. In DNA, the CDR3 is TGTGCCAGCAGCCCATTGGACGGGGACTCGAACTACGAGCAGTACTTC. Protein product: CASSPLDGDSNYEQYF.

This clone was seen many times. The J gene is TRBJ2-2, the V gene TRBV29-1; 12 positions match TRBD2. Germline assignment: CDR1 SQVTM and CDR2 ANQGSEA. V shed 2 bases and J 5 bases; nucleotides not matched to a gene: 9. The CDR3 has 17 amino acids. The CDR3 DNA is TGCAGCGTTGAAAAAAGCGGACTAGCGGGATTGACCGGGGAGCTGTTTTTT. This translates into CSVEKSGLAGLTGELFF.

V gene TRBV6-4 combines with J gene TRBJ2-2; 11 nucleotides match TRBD2. This CDR3 spans 14 amino acids. Germline assignment: CDR1 MRHNA and CDR2 SNTAGT. Trimming cost V 5 bases and J 7 bases; bases outside gene matches: 3. The CDR3: CASSYTSGGGELFF. Here the CDR3 DNA reads TGTGCCAGCAGTTACACTAGCGGGGGCGGGGAGCTGTTTTTT.

The rearrangement links TRBV4-1 to TRBJ1-5, with TRBD1 matching over 8 bases. CDR1 is MGHRA, CDR2 YSYEKL, per germline. Losses at the gene ends were 1 base for V and 9 bases for J; bases not matched to a gene: 8. The CDR3 consists of 15 residues. CDR3 loop: CASSQGTGYRRPQHF. CDR3 coding DNA: TGCGCCAGCAGCCAAGGGACAGGGTATCGACGGCCCCAGCATTTT.